The rows below give T cell receptor beta chains drawn from one sample of a study of tumour-infiltrating T cells in Burkitt lymphoma. Data came from immunoSEQ multiplex PCR; TCRdb stores just in-frame clones and leaves some out. The sample contains some 340 clones, around 13% of which appear only once. Specimen: tumor tissue. These receptors all come from a human donor with Burkitt lymphoma. CDR3s include the opening cysteine and the closing phenylalanine or tryptophan. D genes are given only for firm matches. Size is stated for part of the rows, as once, few or many counts, or as a class when the clone is expanded.

j_gene	abundance	v_gene	d_gene	CDR3nt	CDR3aa
TRBJ2-3	.	TRBV14	TRBD2	TGTGCCAGCAGCCTTAGCGGGGGGGCAGATACGCAGTATTTT	CASSLSGGADTQYF
TRBJ2-3	.	TRBV5-4	.	TGTGCCAGCAGCTTCCTGGGCACAGATACGCAGTATTTT	CASSFLGTDTQYF
TRBJ2-3	few	TRBV7-9	.	TGTGCCAGCGGGCAGGGGAGCACAGATACGCAGTATTTT	CASGQGSTDTQYF
TRBJ1-1	.	TRBV12-5	.	TGTGCTAGTGGTTTGGAGACGAACACTGAAGCTTTCTTT	CASGLETNTEAFF
TRBJ2-1	.	TRBV9	TRBD2	TGTGCCAGCAGCCCTCAACTCTCGGGGCTAGCGGGAGCCAATGAGCAGTTCTTC	CASSPQLSGLAGANEQFF
TRBJ2-7	.	TRBV6-6	.	TGTGCCAGCAGTTACGTCCAGGGACCTTACGAGCAGTACTTC	CASSYVQGPYEQYF
TRBJ2-1	.	TRBV25-1	TRBD1	TGTGCCAGCAGTGAACCATGGGGACAGGGCTTTGAGCAGTTCTTC	CASSEPWGQGFEQFF
TRBJ2-5	few	TRBV29-1	TRBD2	TGCAGCGCCGAGGCGGGGGGGCAAGAGACCCAGTACTTC	CSAEAGGQETQYF
TRBJ2-2	.	TRBV9	.	TGTGCCAGCAGCAGGACATCCCAGGGCGGGGAGCTGTTTTTT	CASSRTSQGGELFF
TRBJ2-5	.	TRBV28	.	TGTGCCAGCGTGGGGGACAACCAAGAGACCCAGTACTTC	CASVGDNQETQYF
TRBJ2-1	.	TRBV27	TRBD2	TGTGCCAGCAGTCCAACCGGGACTATGAATGAGCAGTTCTTC	CASSPTGTMNEQFF
TRBJ2-7	.	TRBV5-1	TRBD2	TGCGCCAGCAGCTTGACCCTAGCGGGAGACCTCTACGAGCAGTACTTC	CASSLTLAGDLYEQYF
TRBJ1-6	.	TRBV28	.	TGTGCCAGCAGTCTCCTTCGGTGGGGTATTAATTCACCCCTCCACTTT	CASSLLRWGINSPLHF
TRBJ2-3	.	TRBV20-1	.	TGCAGTGCGGCGGGGACAGATACGCAGTATTTT	CSAAGTDTQYF
TRBJ2-7	few	TRBV28	.	TGTGCCAGCAGCTTTGATCGATCTGTGGACGAGCAGTACTTC	CASSFDRSVDEQYF
TRBJ2-3	.	TRBV12-5	TRBD1	TGTGCTAGTGGTTTTAGGGGGCCAGATACGCAGTATTTT	CASGFRGPDTQYF
TRBJ1-1	few	TRBV29-1	.	TGCAGCGTTGAAGATGGCCAAAACACTGAAGCTTTCTTT	CSVEDGQNTEAFF
TRBJ2-7	few	TRBV28	TRBD1	TGTGCCAGCAGTCCTCCGGGACAGGAAGTCTCCTACGAGCAGTACTTC	CASSPPGQEVSYEQYF
TRBJ2-1	.	TRBV9	TRBD2	TGTGCCAGCAGCACCCGACTAGCGGGCTCCTACAATGAGCAGTTCTTC	CASSTRLAGSYNEQFF
TRBJ1-6	once	TRBV28	.	TGTGCCAGCAGTTTATGGATTGGAAGGGGGTCGGTAGATAATTCACCCCTCCACTTT	CASSLWIGRGSVDNSPLHF
TRBJ2-7	.	TRBV7-2	TRBD1	TGTGCCAGCAGCCCTGAGTGGGGGACAGGAGGTTACGAGCAGTACTTC	CASSPEWGTGGYEQYF
TRBJ2-7	few	TRBV6-5	.	TGTGCCAGCAGTTACTCATTGGACTACGAGCAGTACTTC	CASSYSLDYEQYF
TRBJ1-2	few	TRBV6-5	TRBD1	TGTGCCAGCAGACCGGGACAGGCGGTTGGCTACACCTTC	CASRPGQAVGYTF
TRBJ2-7	.	TRBV6-5	.	TGTGCCAGCAGTTACGGGCCAGCGGGCGACGAGCAGTACTTC	CASSYGPAGDEQYF
TRBJ2-3	.	TRBV7-9	TRBD2	TGTGCCAGCAAGGGACTAGCGGAGGGTCGCACAGATACGCAGTATTTT	CASKGLAEGRTDTQYF
TRBJ1-2	few	TRBV4-1	TRBD1	TGCGCCAGCAGCCACGTGCAGGGACAGGGGGTAGATGGCTACACCTTC	CASSHVQGQGVDGYTF
TRBJ2-7	few	TRBV7-2	TRBD2	TGTGCCAGCAGCTTAGGGACTAGCGGGAGCACCTACGAGCAGTACTTC	CASSLGTSGSTYEQYF
TRBJ2-7	.	TRBV28	.	TGTGCCAGTAAGGCCGCCTACAGATACGAGCAGTACTTC	CASKAAYRYEQYF
TRBJ1-5	few	TRBV4-1	TRBD1	TGCGCCAGCAGCCAAGATCAAACAGGGGACCGTAGCAATCAGCCCCAGCATTTT	CASSQDQTGDRSNQPQHF
TRBJ2-7	.	TRBV28	.	TGTGCCAGCAGTCCGGACTGGTCCTACGAGCAGTACTTC	CASSPDWSYEQYF
TRBJ1-3	.	TRBV9	TRBD1	TGTGCCAGCAGCGGATCCGGGACAGAAGGAAACACCATATATTTT	CASSGSGTEGNTIYF
TRBJ2-4	few	TRBV27	TRBD2	TGTGCCAGCAGTTTATCTTACCTAGCGGGAGGCATTCAGTACTTC	CASSLSYLAGGIQYF
TRBJ2-1	few	TRBV5-1	.	TGCGCCAGCAGCTTGGGGCCAAAGCAGTTCTTC	CASSLGPKQFF
TRBJ2-7	.	TRBV2	.	TGTGCCAGCAGTGAAGGTGCTTCCAGAAGAGAGAGCTCCTACGAGCAGTACTTC	CASSEGASRRESSYEQYF
TRBJ2-1	few	TRBV18	.	TGTGCCAGCTCAGTGGTGGCCAAGGAGAATGAGCAGTTCTTC	CASSVVAKENEQFF
TRBJ2-5	few	TRBV20-1	.	TGCAGTCCGGTTTCACAGGAGACCCAGTACTTC	CSPVSQETQYF
TRBJ2-3	few	TRBV27	TRBD2	TGTGCCAGCAGTTCGTCACTAGCGGGAGATTATGGCACAGATACGCAGTATTTT	CASSSSLAGDYGTDTQYF
TRBJ1-1	few	TRBV29-1	.	TGCAGCGTTGAAGATGTCCAGCGGGGGACCATGAACACTGAAGCTTTCTTT	CSVEDVQRGTMNTEAFF
TRBJ2-5	few	TRBV7-2	TRBD1	TGTGCCAGCAGCACCCGGGACAGGGGACAAGAGACCCAGTACTTC	CASSTRDRGQETQYF
TRBJ2-7	.	TRBV19	TRBD1	TGTGCCAGTAGAAGCCGGGACAGGCACTACGAGCAGTACTTC	CASRSRDRHYEQYF
TRBJ2-2	few	TRBV11-3	TRBD2	TGTGCCAGCAGTCAGACTCCGGGACTAGTTAAGCCCGGGGAGCTGTTTTTT	CASSQTPGLVKPGELFF
TRBJ2-5	.	TRBV2	.	TGTGCCAGCAGTGAGGGAACGTACCAAGAGACCCAGTACTTC	CASSEGTYQETQYF
TRBJ1-5	few	TRBV28	.	TGTGCCATTACGGGCCCGGGCAATCAGCCCCAGCATTTT	CAITGPGNQPQHF
TRBJ2-7	few	TRBV19	.	TGTGCCAGTAGTATGGGTGCGGTTACCTACGAGCAGTACTTC	CASSMGAVTYEQYF
TRBJ2-7	few	TRBV4-3	.	TGCGCCAGCAGCCAAGACCTAGAGGGGGAGGTACTCCACGAGCAGTACTTC	CASSQDLEGEVLHEQYF